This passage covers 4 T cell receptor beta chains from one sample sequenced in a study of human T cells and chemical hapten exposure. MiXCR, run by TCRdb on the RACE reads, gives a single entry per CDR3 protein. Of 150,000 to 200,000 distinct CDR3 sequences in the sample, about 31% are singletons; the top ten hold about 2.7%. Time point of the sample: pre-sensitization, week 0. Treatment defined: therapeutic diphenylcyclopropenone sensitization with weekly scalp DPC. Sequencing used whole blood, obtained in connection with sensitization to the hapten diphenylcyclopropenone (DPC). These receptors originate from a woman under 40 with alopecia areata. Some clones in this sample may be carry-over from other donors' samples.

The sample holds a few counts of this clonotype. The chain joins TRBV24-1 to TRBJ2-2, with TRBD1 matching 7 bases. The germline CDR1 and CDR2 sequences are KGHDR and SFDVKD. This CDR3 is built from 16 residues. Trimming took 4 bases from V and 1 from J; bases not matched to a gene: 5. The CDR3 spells CATSEFRDRNTGELFF. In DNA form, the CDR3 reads TGTGCCACCAGTGAGTTCCGGGACAGGAACACCGGGGAGCTGTTTTTT.

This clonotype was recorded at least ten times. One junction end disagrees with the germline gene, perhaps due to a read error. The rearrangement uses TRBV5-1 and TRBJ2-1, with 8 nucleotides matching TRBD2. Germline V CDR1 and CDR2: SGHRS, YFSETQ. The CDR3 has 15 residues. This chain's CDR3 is CASSLLADSYNEQFF. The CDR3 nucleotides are TGTGCCAGCAGTTTACTAGCGGACTCCTACAATGAGCAGTTCTTC.

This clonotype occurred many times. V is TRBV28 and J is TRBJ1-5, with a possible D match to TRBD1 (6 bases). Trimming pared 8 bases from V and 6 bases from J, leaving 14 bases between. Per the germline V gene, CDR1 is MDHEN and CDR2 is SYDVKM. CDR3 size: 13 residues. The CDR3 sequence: CASSGGAGQPQHF. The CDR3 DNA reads TGTGCCAGCTCTGGGGGGGCGGGTCAGCCCCAGCATTTT.

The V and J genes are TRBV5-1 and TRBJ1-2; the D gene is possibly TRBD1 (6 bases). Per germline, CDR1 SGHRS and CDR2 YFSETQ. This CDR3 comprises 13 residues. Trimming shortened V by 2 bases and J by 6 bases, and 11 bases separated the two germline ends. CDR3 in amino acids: CASSLQGAHGYTF. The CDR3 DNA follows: TGCGCCAGCAGCTTACAGGGAGCGCATGGCTACACCTTC.